A single sample is the source of the 10 T cell receptor beta chains below, sequenced in a study of control samples from healthy donors and cancer patients. Some clones are missing from TCRdb's copy, which holds only in-frame ones; the method was immunoSEQ multiplex PCR. Here the sample spans approximately 50,000 clones, around 90% being singletons. The sequenced sample was PBMCs. These receptors all stem from a man between 60 and 75 years old with head and neck cancer.

The chain uses TRBV15 and TRBJ2-1; D gene unclear. The germline V gene encodes CDR1 LNHNV and CDR2 YYDKDF (reference sequence). The CDR3 is 16 residues long. Trimming took off 0 bases at V and 4 bases at J, with 13 bases between the two ends. The CDR3 DNA reads TGTGCCACCAGCAGAGATCGTGGTCTCACGTACAATGAGCAGTTCTTC. Translating it yields CATSRDRGLTYNEQFF.

The table lists this clone with a count of one. This CDR3 is CASSLGQTTTYEQYF. The DNA of the CDR3 is TGCGCCAGCAGTCTCGGACAGACTACGACCTACGAGCAGTACTTC. The chain joins TRBV5-1 to TRBJ2-7, with a weak D call TRBD1 (6 bases). In germline, CDR1 is SGHRS, CDR2 YFSETQ. The CDR3 extends over 15 amino acids. The germline V and J ends were trimmed by 5 bases and 2 bases, with 17 bases remaining between them.

This chain links TRBV3-1 (or the pseudogene TRBV3-2) with TRBJ1-4, with 10 bases aligning to TRBD1. After removal of 0 bases from V and 1 base from J, the junction contained 2 bases not matched to a gene. Looked up from germline, CDR1 is LGHDT and CDR2 is YNNKEL (reference sequence). CDR3 length: 17 amino acids. CDR3: CASSQEGQGGTNEKLFF. CDR3 DNA: TGTGCCAGCAGCCAAGAAGGACAGGGGGGAACTAATGAAAAACTGTTTTTT.

The chain carries TRBV18 and TRBJ1-1; no definite D call. This CDR3 spans 16 amino acids. Germline CDR1 reads KGHSH; CDR2 reads LQKENI. V lost 2 bases and J lost 0, with 13 bases in between. The CDR3 nucleotides are TGTGCCAGCTCACCAAGGGCTGGGTGGATGAACACTGAAGCTTTCTTT. It specifies CASSPRAGWMNTEAFF. Looking up the rest from reference TRBV18 and TRBJ1-1 gives the full variable domain: NAGVMQNPRHLVRRRGQEARLRCSPMKGHSHVYWYRQLPEEGLKFMVYLQKENIIDESGMPKERFSAEFPKEGPSILRIQQVVRGDSAAYFCASSPRAGWMNTEAFFGQGTRLTVV.

The V call is TRBV6-5, the J call TRBJ1-5; D might be TRBD1 (6 bases). The V end was cut by 3 bases, the J end by 3 bases, with 12 bases between. Germline V gene data show CDR1 as MNHEY and CDR2 as SVGAGI. This CDR3 has 15 amino acids. CDR3 bases: TGTGCCAGCAGTTATTCAGGGGCGGCCAATCAGCCCCAGCATTTT. It codes for CASSYSGAANQPQHF.

This clone was recorded only once. The chain is built from TRBV7-9 and TRBJ1-1; tentatively, D is TRBD1 (5 bases). This CDR3 has 16 amino acids. V lost 0 bases and J 1 base, leaving 12 bases between the germline ends. Germline values: CDR1 SEHNR, CDR2 FQNEAQ (reference sequence). CDR3 amino acids: CASSLASMGQNTEAFF. The CDR3 DNA is TGTGCCAGCAGCTTAGCGTCTATGGGGCAGAACACTGAAGCTTTCTTT.

The V call is TRBV3-1 (or the pseudogene TRBV3-2), the J call TRBJ2-7; D perhaps matches TRBD1 (6 bases). Germline assignment: CDR1 LGHDT and CDR2 YNNKEL (reference sequence). The CDR3 is 14 amino acids. V was shortened by 3 bases and J by 6 bases, with 15 bases between the two germline ends. The CDR3 loop is CASSQLLGAGEQYF. The CDR3 DNA sequence: TGTGCCAGCAGCCAGCTTCTGGGGGCAGGCGAGCAGTACTTC.

The V gene is TRBV7-2, the J gene TRBJ1-2, with unresolved D. V was shortened by 1 base and J by 8 bases, with 17 bases between the two germline ends. This CDR3 region has 15 residues. Looked up from germline, CDR1 is SGHTA and CDR2 is FQGNSA. The CDR3 DNA reads TGTGCCAGCAGCTTAGGGGCAGGAGCAAACCAGGGCTACACCTTC. Protein product: CASSLGAGANQGYTF.

The rearrangement joins TRBV7-9 to TRBJ2-5; D unresolved. V dropped 4 bases and J dropped 2 bases, with 11 bases sitting between them. Germline V gene lookup returns CDR1 SEHNR and CDR2 FQNEAQ (reference sequence). The CDR3 spans 14 residues. CDR3 bases: TGTGCCAGCAGCTCCTACAGTGGTCAAGAGACCCAGTACTTC. The encoded protein is CASSSYSGQETQYF.

The chain employs TRBV7-9 and TRBJ2-7; TRBD1 matches 7 bases. CDR3 size: 12 residues. With V trimmed by 7 bases and J by 4 bases, 4 bases remained unmatched. CDR1 is SEHNR and CDR2 is FQNEAQ in the germline V gene (reference sequence). CDR3: CASTQTGYEQYF. The CDR3 DNA follows: TGTGCCAGCACCCAGACAGGGTACGAGCAGTACTTC. The full variable domain, completed using reference TRBV7-9 and TRBJ2-7, is DTGVSQNPRHKITKRGQNVTFRCDPISEHNRLYWYRQTLGQGPEFLTYFQNEAQLEKSRLLSDRFSAERPKGSFSTLEIQRTEQGDSAMYLCASTQTGYEQYFGPGTRLTVT.